Each of the 32 T cell receptor beta chains below was sequenced from the same sample in a study of response to subunit inactivated influenza vaccine. TCRdb reprocessed the RT-PCR reads via MiXCR and lists one record per CDR3 protein. The repertoire holds roughly 570,000 distinct CDR3 sequences, with around 13% as singletons. The sequences come from PBMCs from blood, collected roughly 45 days after vaccination. These receptors were collected from a man aged 45-60 years who received an inactivated influenza vaccine.

This clonotype was found many times. V usage is TRBV12-3 or TRBV12-4 and J usage is TRBJ1-1; D remains ambiguous. Trimming removed 7 bases at V and 2 bases at J, with 14 bases between. This CDR3 has 14 residues. CDR3 DNA sequence: TGTGCCAGCATCGGTTTCGCCGCTAACACTGAAGCTTTCTTT. Translating it yields CASIGFAANTEAFF.

This chain joins TRBV15 and TRBJ1-1; D ambiguous. This CDR3 is 14 amino acids long. Germline CDR1 LNHNV, CDR2 YYDKDF (reference sequence). V gave up 0 bases and J gave up 2 bases, with 7 bases separating them. This CDR3 is CATSRDSYNTEAFF. In DNA, the CDR3 is TGTGCCACCAGCAGAGATTCCTACAACACTGAAGCTTTCTTT.

This clonotype was seen only a few times. V is TRBV4-3 and J is TRBJ2-2; possibly TRBD1 or TRBD2 for D (5 bases each). In germline, CDR1 is LGHNA, CDR2 YSLEER. V was trimmed by 3 bases and J by 7 bases, leaving 15 bases between them. The CDR3 loop spans 15 amino acids. CDR3 amino acids: CASSHDSSGSGELFF. Here the CDR3 DNA reads TGCGCCAGCAGCCATGACAGCTCAGGGAGCGGGGAGCTGTTTTTT.

This clonotype was seen a handful of times. The chain couples TRBV4-2 to TRBJ2-1; 9 nucleotides line up with TRBD1. Germline V gene lookup returns CDR1 LGHNA and CDR2 YNFKEQ. The V gene end was trimmed by 0 bases and the J gene end by 7 bases; junction bases not matched to a gene: 7. The CDR3 extends over 16 amino acids. CDR3 amino acids: CASSQEGTGFLNEQFF. DNA for the CDR3: TGTGCCAGCAGCCAAGAAGGGACAGGGTTTTTGAATGAGCAGTTCTTC.

The chain combines TRBV6-1 with TRBJ2-2; TRBD2 matches 7 bases. Looked up from germline, CDR1 is MNHNS and CDR2 is SASEGT. J gave up 7 bases and V 11 bases, and 10 bases lay outside the gene matches. The CDR3 has 13 amino acids. CDR3 bases: TGTGCCCTCTTGGGGAGGGTAGGCGGGGAGCTGTTTTTT. Protein: CALLGRVGGELFF.

This clonotype was picked up a small number of times. The V gene is TRBV9, the J gene TRBJ2-1, with 12 bases that match TRBD2. CDR3 size: 15 residues. The J segment lost 9 bases and the V segment lost 3 bases, leaving 7 bases of the junction unmatched. In germline, CDR1 is SGDLS, CDR2 YYNGEE. CDR3 residues: CASSAAWTSGTEQFF. CDR3 nucleotide sequence: TGTGCCAGCAGCGCGGCCTGGACTAGCGGGACTGAGCAGTTCTTC.

This chain links TRBV10-3 with TRBJ1-1; D may be TRBD1 (6 bases). The CDR3 contains 15 residues. Trimming stripped 5 bases from V and 1 base from J, with 14 bases between. Germline CDR1 ENHRY, CDR2 SYGVKD. The CDR3 DNA is TGTGCCATCAGTTTCGACAGGATAGGGAACACTGAAGCTTTCTTT. This encodes CAISFDRIGNTEAFF.

The J gene is TRBJ1-2, the V gene TRBV20-1; tentative D call: TRBD1 (6 bases). V was pared by 0 bases and J by 2 bases, with 10 bases between. Germline CDR1 is DFQATT and CDR2 is SNEGSKA (reference sequence). The CDR3 runs to 14 residues. CDR3 in DNA: TGCAGTGCTAGAGATCACAGGGCGAACTATGGCTACACCTTC. Translation gives CSARDHRANYGYTF.

This clonotype has a count of ten or more. V usage is TRBV4-3 and J usage is TRBJ2-1; D possibly corresponds to TRBD2 (6 bases). V lost 3 bases to trimming and J lost 11 bases, with 20 bases between them. Germline V CDR1 and CDR2: LGHNA, YSLEER. The CDR3 runs to 15 residues. The CDR3 sequence: CASSHSYPDYGKQFF. CDR3 nucleotide sequence: TGCGCCAGCAGCCATTCTTACCCGGACTATGGTAAGCAGTTCTTC.

This clonotype was found a few times. The V and J genes are TRBV7-2 and TRBJ2-7; D unclear. The CDR3 is 12 residues long. V lost 5 bases and J 6 bases, leaving 11 bases between the germline ends. Per the germline V gene, CDR1 is SGHTA and CDR2 is FQGNSA. The CDR3 is CASSHSRFEQYF. In nucleotides, the CDR3 is TGTGCCAGCAGCCATTCCCGGTTCGAGCAGTACTTC.

The CDR3 region has the DNA TGTGCCAGCAACCATCCACCTGCTCATACGCAGTATTTT. It encodes CASNHPPAHTQYF. The chain recombines TRBV12-3 or TRBV12-4 with TRBJ2-3; D unresolved. V shed 7 bases and J shed 7 bases, with 15 bases lying between them. CDR3 length: 13 residues.

J is TRBJ2-3 and V is TRBV20-1; 9 bases line up with TRBD2. The CDR3 has 17 residues. The germline CDR1 and CDR2 sequences are DFQATT and SNEGSKA (reference sequence). V shed 0 bases and J 4 bases; nucleotides not matched to a gene: 11. The CDR3 is CSARDRASGTIADTQYF. Here the CDR3 DNA reads TGCAGTGCTAGAGATCGGGCTAGCGGGACCATCGCAGATACGCAGTATTTT.

This clonotype was picked up many times. This chain connects TRBV4-3 to TRBJ2-3, with D possibly being TRBD1 or TRBD2 (5 bases each). This CDR3 has 19 amino acids. From germline, CDR1 is LGHNA and CDR2 YSLEER. V lost 1 base and J 0 bases, leaving 20 bases between the germline ends. CDR3 sequence (DNA): TGCGCCAGCAGCCAAGCGCTCCGGGACGGCCGTGCTAGCACAGATACGCAGTATTTT. Translated: CASSQALRDGRASTDTQYF.

V is TRBV12-3 or TRBV12-4 and J is TRBJ2-7; D possibly matches TRBD1 or TRBD2 (6 bases each). This CDR3 spans 18 amino acids. The V gene lost 3 bases and the J gene lost 6 bases, with 27 bases spanning the gap. CDR3 bases: TGTGCCAGCAGTTTCCCCCCTGTTTCTCGGGAGCGGACAGTCGAGCAGTACTTC. It yields the protein CASSFPPVSRERTVEQYF.

This clonotype was seen many times. The rearrangement joins TRBV11-2 to TRBJ2-7; TRBD1 aligns across 10 bases. Germline trimming cut 3 bases from V and 5 bases from J; bases unmatched to any gene: 4. The length of the CDR3 is 14 residues. The germline CDR1 and CDR2 sequences are SGHAT and FQNNGV. CDR3 residues: CASSLGQGFDEQYF. CDR3 coding DNA: TGTGCCAGCAGCTTGGGACAGGGGTTCGACGAGCAGTACTTC.

The chain is built from TRBV6-1 and TRBJ2-2, with 8 bases fitting TRBD1. In germline, CDR1 is MNHNS, CDR2 SASEGT. CDR3 length: 16 residues. The CDR3 region is CTTQGRGRLITGELFF. Written as DNA, the CDR3 is TGTACAACCCAGGGCAGGGGGCGACTAATCACCGGGGAGCTGTTTTTT.

In this sample, this clonotype turned up many times. The chain links TRBV29-1 to TRBJ2-7, with D unresolved. This CDR3 has 12 residues. From germline, CDR1 is SQVTM and CDR2 ANQGSEA. Trimming removed 0 bases from V and 4 bases from J, with 7 bases in between. The CDR3: CSVEDRDYEQYF. In nucleotides, the CDR3 is TGCAGCGTTGAAGATCGAGATTACGAGCAGTACTTC.

The gene calls are TRBV20-1 and TRBJ1-5, with D uncertain. The CDR3 totals 15 residues. The germline V gene encodes CDR1 DFQATT and CDR2 SNEGSKA (reference sequence). V lost 4 bases and J 0 bases, leaving 13 bases between the germline ends. DNA of the CDR3: TGCAGTGCTACCGTGGGCAGTGATAGCAATCAGCCCCAGCATTTT. The encoded protein is CSATVGSDSNQPQHF.

This clonotype was seen ten or more times. V is TRBV6-1 and J is TRBJ2-7, with TRBD2 matching over 9 bases. V lost 6 bases and J lost 0; bases outside the gene matches: 6. The CDR3 spans 15 residues. Germline CDR1 reads MNHNS; CDR2 reads SASEGT. The CDR3 here is CASSQTSGSSYEQYF. CDR3 in DNA: TGTGCCAGCAGCCAGACTAGCGGAAGCTCCTACGAGCAGTACTTC.

This clonotype appeared many times. The chain recombines TRBV20-1 with TRBJ2-7; tentatively, D is TRBD1 (6 bases). Deletions cut 2 bases from V and 3 bases from J, with 11 bases between. The CDR3 runs to 13 residues. CDR1 is DFQATT, CDR2 SNEGSKA, per germline (reference sequence). CDR3 in amino acids: CSARRLGGYEQYF. The CDR3 DNA is TGCAGTGCTAGACGGTTAGGGGGCTACGAGCAGTACTTC.

The chain links TRBV5-1 to TRBJ2-1; 7 bases line up with TRBD2. The germline CDR1 and CDR2 sequences are SGHRS and YFSETQ. J gave up 3 bases and V 1 base, and 4 bases lay outside the gene matches. This CDR3 has 15 residues. CDR3 nucleotide sequence: TGCGCCAGCAGCTTGCCGGGAGGTAACTACAATGAGCAGTTCTTC. Encoded protein: CASSLPGGNYNEQFF. The full variable domain, completed using reference TRBV5-1 and TRBJ2-1, is KAGVTQTPRYLIKTRGQQVTLSCSPISGHRSVSWYQQTPGQGLQFLFEYFSETQRNKGNFPGRFSGRQFSNSRSEMNVSTLELGDSALYLCASSLPGGNYNEQFFGPGTRLTVL.

This clonotype was found a few times. The V and J genes are TRBV24-1 and TRBJ2-2; no clear D gene. This CDR3 spans 14 amino acids. In germline, CDR1 is KGHDR, CDR2 SFDVKD. V dropped 5 bases and J dropped 7 bases, with 13 bases sitting between them. The CDR3 loop reads CATSGHGSGGELFF. CDR3 coding DNA: TGTGCCACCAGTGGCCATGGGTCTGGCGGGGAGCTGTTTTTT.

The chain joins TRBV5-1 to TRBJ2-4; D is tentatively TRBD1 or TRBD2 (5 bases each). In germline, CDR1 is SGHRS, CDR2 YFSETQ. V was cut by 9 bases and J by 8 bases, with 18 bases left in between. The CDR3 has 13 residues. The CDR3 reads CANRDGNGDIQYF. CDR3 sequence (DNA): TGCGCCAACCGGGACGGGAACGGTGACATTCAGTACTTC.

The V call is TRBV27, the J call TRBJ2-7, with D perhaps TRBD1 or TRBD2 (5 bases each). The V and J ends lost 7 bases and 0 bases respectively, with 22 bases between them. The CDR3 length is 17 residues. Looked up from germline, CDR1 is MNHEY and CDR2 is SMNVEV (reference sequence). The CDR3 protein is CASNFYFPGRPSYEQYF. As DNA, the CDR3 is TGTGCCAGCAATTTCTACTTTCCGGGACGCCCCTCCTACGAGCAGTACTTC.

V is TRBV18 and J is TRBJ2-7; no clear D gene. The CDR3 is 11 residues long. V lost 3 bases and J 7 bases, leaving 7 bases between the germline ends. Germline loops: CDR1 KGHSH, CDR2 LQKENI. The CDR3 DNA reads as TGTGCCAGCTCACCCTCCCGGGAGCAGTACTTC. Its translation: CASSPSREQYF.

This rearrangement joins TRBV6-1 to TRBJ1-6; D is undetermined. The CDR3 runs 19 residues. Per the germline V gene, CDR1 is MNHNS and CDR2 is SASEGT. This chain's CDR3 is CLPPSSMRSWQNPRNHFHF. The CDR3 coding sequence is TGTCTGCCACCATCCTCTATGAGATCCTGGCAGAACCCCCGCAACCACTTCCACTTT.

This clonotype was seen more than once but under ten times. V usage is TRBV12-3 or TRBV12-4 and J usage is TRBJ2-1; the match to TRBD2 covers 9 bases. The trim removed 7 bases at V and 5 bases at J, leaving 12 bases unmatched. The CDR3 is 16 residues long. The CDR3 DNA is TGTGCCAGCAATCACATAGCGGGAGTTAAGAACAATGAGCAGTTCTTC. Translating gives CASNHIAGVKNNEQFF.

The gene calls are TRBV6-1 and TRBJ2-5; 9 bases line up with TRBD1. Germline trimming cut 6 bases from V and 9 bases from J; bases unmatched to any gene: 17. The CDR3 covers 16 residues. Looked up from germline, CDR1 is MNHNS and CDR2 is SASEGT. In nucleotides, the CDR3 is TGTGCCAGCAGCCAAAACCTTCCGGGACAGGGTTTCGCCCAGTACTTC. It codes for CASSQNLPGQGFAQYF.

The chain joins TRBV6-5 to TRBJ1-4; perhaps TRBD1 as D (6 bases). This CDR3 has 15 residues. CDR1 and CDR2 (germline): MNHEY, SVGAGI. The ends were cut back, 2 bases at V and 10 bases at J, with 17 bases in the middle. For the CDR3, the DNA is TGTGCCAGCAGTTACAATTGGGCAGGGGAGTCAAAACTGTTTTTT. Protein: CASSYNWAGESKLFF.

A few counts support this clonotype. The chain joins TRBV21-1 to TRBJ2-6. TRBV21-1 is described as a pseudogene. CDR3 length: 17 residues. CDR3 protein: CASSKEASISGANVLTF. CDR3 DNA sequence: TGTGCCAGCAGCAAAGAGGCTTCGATCTCTGGGGCCAACGTCCTGACTTTC.

The chain recombines TRBV7-2 with TRBJ2-3, with 10 bases aligning to TRBD1. The germline CDR1 and CDR2 sequences are SGHTA and FQGNSA. V trimming: 4 bases; J trimming: 0 bases; junction bases outside the gene matches: 7. CDR3 length: 17 residues. The CDR3 loop is CASSSRDRGLSTDTQYF. DNA of the CDR3: TGTGCCAGCAGCTCCAGAGACAGGGGGCTGAGCACAGATACGCAGTATTTT.

This clonotype was recorded only once. The chain joins TRBV7-9 to TRBJ2-5; D gene unclear. V lost 7 bases to trimming and J lost 5 bases, with 14 bases between them. The CDR3 contains 13 residues. CDR1 SEHNR and CDR2 FQNEAQ come from the germline V gene (reference sequence). The CDR3 loop reads CASTLGPRETQYF. CDR3 nucleotides: TGTGCCAGCACCCTTGGACCCCGGGAGACCCAGTACTTC.